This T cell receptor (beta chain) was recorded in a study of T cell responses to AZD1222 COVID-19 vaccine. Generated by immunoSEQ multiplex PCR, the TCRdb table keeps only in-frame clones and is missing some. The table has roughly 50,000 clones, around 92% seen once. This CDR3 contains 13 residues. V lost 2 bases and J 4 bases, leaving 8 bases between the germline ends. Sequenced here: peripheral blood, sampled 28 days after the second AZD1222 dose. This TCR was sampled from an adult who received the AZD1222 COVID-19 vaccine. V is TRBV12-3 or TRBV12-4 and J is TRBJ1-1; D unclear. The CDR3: CASSLRQSTEAFF. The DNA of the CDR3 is TGTGCCAGCAGTTTAAGGCAGTCCACTGAAGCTTTCTTT.